The TCR beta chain under discussion was sequenced for a study of blood T cell repertoires in COVID-19. Assay: immunoSEQ multiplex PCR; the TCRdb copy retains only in-frame clones and omits some. The sample includes 160,000 or so clones, about 80% of them seen just once. V lost 3 bases, J lost 6 bases, and 15 bases lay in between. CDR3 length: 14 amino acids. Germline CDR1 is LNHDA and CDR2 is SQIVND (reference sequence). The receptor's source is a man between 60 and 70 years old with acute or convalescent COVID-19. This sequence joins TRBV19 and TRBJ2-7; D uncertain. Source material: peripheral blood. The CDR3 is CASSIVQANSEQYF. The CDR3 DNA follows: TGTGCCAGTAGTATTGTTCAGGCCAATTCCGAGCAGTACTTC.